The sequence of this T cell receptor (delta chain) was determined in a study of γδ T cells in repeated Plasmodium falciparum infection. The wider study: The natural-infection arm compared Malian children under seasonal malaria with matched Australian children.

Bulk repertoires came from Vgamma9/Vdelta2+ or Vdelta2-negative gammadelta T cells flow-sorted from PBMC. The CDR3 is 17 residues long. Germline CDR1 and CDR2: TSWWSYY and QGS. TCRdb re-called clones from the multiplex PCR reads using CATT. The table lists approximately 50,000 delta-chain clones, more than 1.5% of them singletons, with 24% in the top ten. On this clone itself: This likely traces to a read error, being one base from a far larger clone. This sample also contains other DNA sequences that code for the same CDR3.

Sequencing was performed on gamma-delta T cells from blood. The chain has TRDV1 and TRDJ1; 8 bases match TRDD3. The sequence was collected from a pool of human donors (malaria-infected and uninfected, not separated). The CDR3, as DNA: TGCGCTCTTGGGGAACCCTCCTGGGGGACTTACACCGATAAACTCATCTTT. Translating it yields CALGEPSWGTYTDKLIF.